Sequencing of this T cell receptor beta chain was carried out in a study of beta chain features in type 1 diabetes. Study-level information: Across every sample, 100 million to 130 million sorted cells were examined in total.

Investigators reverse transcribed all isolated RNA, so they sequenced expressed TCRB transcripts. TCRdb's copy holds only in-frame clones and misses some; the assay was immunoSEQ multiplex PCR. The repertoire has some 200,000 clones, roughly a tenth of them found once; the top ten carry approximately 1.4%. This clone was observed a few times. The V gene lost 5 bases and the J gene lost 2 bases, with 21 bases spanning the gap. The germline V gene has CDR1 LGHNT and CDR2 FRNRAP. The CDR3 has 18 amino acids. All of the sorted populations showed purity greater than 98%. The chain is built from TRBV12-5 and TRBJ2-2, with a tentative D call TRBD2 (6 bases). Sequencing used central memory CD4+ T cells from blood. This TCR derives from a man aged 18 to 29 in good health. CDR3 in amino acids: CASGLRAGGATNTGELFF. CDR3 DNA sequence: TGTGCTAGTGGTCTGAGGGCAGGCGGGGCGACAAACACCGGGGAGCTGTTTTTT.